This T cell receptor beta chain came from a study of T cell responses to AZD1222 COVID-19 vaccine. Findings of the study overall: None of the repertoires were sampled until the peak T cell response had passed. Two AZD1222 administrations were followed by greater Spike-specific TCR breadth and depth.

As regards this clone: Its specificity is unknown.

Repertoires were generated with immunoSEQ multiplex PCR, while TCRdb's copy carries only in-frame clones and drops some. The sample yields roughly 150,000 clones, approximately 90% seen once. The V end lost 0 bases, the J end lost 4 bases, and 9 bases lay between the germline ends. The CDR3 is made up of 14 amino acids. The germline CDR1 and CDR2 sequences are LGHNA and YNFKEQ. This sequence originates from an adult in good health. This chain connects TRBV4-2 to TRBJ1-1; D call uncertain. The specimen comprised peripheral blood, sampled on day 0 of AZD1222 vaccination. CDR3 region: CASSQEAGFTEAFF. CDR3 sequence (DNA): TGTGCCAGCAGCCAAGAGGCCGGTTTCACTGAAGCTTTCTTT.